This TCR beta chain came from a study of cytomegalovirus exposure and HLA in healthy donors. The study, taken as a whole, reports: For presence/absence analyses, sequencing depth was assumed to be roughly uniform across donors.

The PCR contained 60 Vbeta and 13 Jbeta primers. In the study's own analysis: In a later analysis, 75 million to 85 million unique TCR beta chains included roughly 11 million shared by two or more donors. The assay was immunoSEQ multiplex PCR, and TCRdb's table has in-frame clones only and misses some. V and J calls plus clone size are reproduced from that table; the DNA served to infer D and trimming. The data show under 300,000 clones, approximately 90% seen once. V shed 5 bases and J shed 7 bases, with 13 bases lying between them. Germline CDR1 SGHTA, CDR2 FQGNSA. This CDR3 has 13 residues. With regard to this clone: Its antigen is not known.

Source material: PBMCs. The clonotype comes from a man aged 40-49 years in good health and CMV-seropositive. J is TRBJ2-3 and V is TRBV7-2; the D is unclear. CDR3 nucleotide sequence: TGTGCCAGCAGCCTTTCATCAGACAATACGCAGTATTTT. Its translation is CASSLSSDNTQYF.